Listed below are T cell receptor beta chains from one sample, sequenced in a study of blood T cell repertoires in COVID-19. TCRdb keeps only in-frame clones here, not all; method: immunoSEQ multiplex PCR. This sample has more than 200,000 clones; approximately 91% occur once, and the top ten carry 0.65% to 0.8%. Sequenced material: peripheral blood. The receptors were sampled from a human donor in a cohort sampled during active COVID-19. Each CDR3 is given with its conserved first and last residue. Fields, in order: J gene, D gene, clone size, V gene, CDR3 protein, CDR3 DNA. The D gene is left open where the match is weak. Clone size appears in some rows only: once, few, many, or a class for an expanded clone.

J gene: TRBJ1-2; D gene: -; clone size: few; V gene: TRBV18; CDR3 protein: CASSPDRSNYGYTF; CDR3 DNA: TGTGCCAGCTCACCGGACAGAAGTAACTATGGCTACACCTTC
J gene: TRBJ1-6; D gene: -; clone size: -; V gene: TRBV24-1; CDR3 protein: CATSDLGRSYNSPLHF; CDR3 DNA: TGTGCCACCAGTGATTTGGGGAGGTCCTATAATTCACCCCTCCACTTT
J gene: TRBJ2-7; D gene: -; clone size: -; V gene: TRBV27; CDR3 protein: CASSYRVEYEQYF; CDR3 DNA: TGTGCCAGCAGTTATCGAGTCGAGTACGAGCAGTACTTC
J gene: TRBJ1-2; D gene: -; clone size: -; V gene: TRBV30; CDR3 protein: CAWKREVVYGYTF; CDR3 DNA: TGTGCCTGGAAAAGGGAGGTAGTCTATGGCTACACCTTC
J gene: TRBJ2-5; D gene: TRBD2; clone size: -; V gene: TRBV3-1/TRBV3-2; CDR3 protein: CASSQDPAGGPETQYF; CDR3 DNA: TGTGCCAGCAGCCAAGACCCAGCGGGAGGCCCAGAGACCCAGTACTTC
J gene: TRBJ2-7; D gene: TRBD1; clone size: -; V gene: TRBV28; CDR3 protein: CASSLRGWAYEQYF; CDR3 DNA: TGTGCCAGCAGCCTCAGGGGGTGGGCCTACGAGCAGTACTTC
J gene: TRBJ1-2; D gene: TRBD1; clone size: -; V gene: TRBV6-2/TRBV6-3; CDR3 protein: CASSNLRTGGKYGYTF; CDR3 DNA: TGTGCCAGCAGTAACCTCCGGACAGGGGGCAAGTATGGCTACACCTTC
J gene: TRBJ2-3; D gene: TRBD2; clone size: -; V gene: TRBV7-9; CDR3 protein: CASTSGVGTDTQYF; CDR3 DNA: TGTGCCAGCACTAGCGGGGTTGGGACAGATACGCAGTATTTT
J gene: TRBJ1-2; D gene: -; clone size: -; V gene: TRBV2; CDR3 protein: CASSESGYGYTF; CDR3 DNA: TGTGCCAGCAGTGAATCGGGGTATGGCTACACCTTC
J gene: TRBJ2-7; D gene: -; clone size: once; V gene: TRBV27; CDR3 protein: CASSSGFEQYF; CDR3 DNA: TGTGCCAGCAGTTCAGGGTTCGAGCAGTACTTC
J gene: TRBJ1-4; D gene: -; clone size: -; V gene: TRBV7-9; CDR3 protein: CASIEGQGGEKLFF; CDR3 DNA: TGTGCCAGCATCGAGGGGCAGGGAGGTGAAAAACTGTTTTTT
J gene: TRBJ2-1; D gene: TRBD2; clone size: -; V gene: TRBV29-1; CDR3 protein: CSAYRPGTSVNEQFF; CDR3 DNA: TGCAGCGCGTACCGCCCGGGGACTAGCGTCAATGAGCAGTTCTTC
J gene: TRBJ2-5; D gene: -; clone size: -; V gene: TRBV6-2/TRBV6-3; CDR3 protein: CASSQGGQETQYF; CDR3 DNA: TGTGCCAGCAGCCAAGGGGGACAAGAGACCCAGTACTTC
J gene: TRBJ2-7; D gene: TRBD1; clone size: -; V gene: TRBV11-3; CDR3 protein: CASSLGTGRTGEQYF; CDR3 DNA: TGTGCCAGCAGCCTAGGGACAGGGAGAACCGGCGAGCAGTACTTC
J gene: TRBJ1-1; D gene: -; clone size: -; V gene: TRBV28; CDR3 protein: CASSLPGGGAFF; CDR3 DNA: TGTGCCAGCAGTCTGCCGGGGGGTGGGGCTTTCTTT
J gene: TRBJ2-1; D gene: TRBD2; clone size: -; V gene: TRBV3-1/TRBV3-2; CDR3 protein: CASSQDLSSGSSYNEQFF; CDR3 DNA: TGTGCCAGCAGCCAAGATCTCTCTAGCGGGAGCTCCTACAATGAGCAGTTCTTC
J gene: TRBJ1-5; D gene: -; clone size: few; V gene: TRBV7-8; CDR3 protein: CASSSRRTYSNQPQHF; CDR3 DNA: TGTGCCAGCAGTTCGAGGCGGACATATAGCAATCAGCCCCAGCATTTT
J gene: TRBJ2-1; D gene: TRBD2; clone size: -; V gene: TRBV5-4; CDR3 protein: CASSLGLAGGNEQFF; CDR3 DNA: TGTGCCAGCAGCTTGGGACTAGCGGGGGGCAATGAGCAGTTCTTC
J gene: TRBJ2-1; D gene: -; clone size: -; V gene: TRBV29-1; CDR3 protein: CSVDWTRSYNEQFF; CDR3 DNA: TGCAGCGTTGACTGGACACGCTCCTACAATGAGCAGTTCTTC
J gene: TRBJ1-4; D gene: TRBD1; clone size: -; V gene: TRBV27; CDR3 protein: CASSLSRGEEKLFF; CDR3 DNA: TGTGCCAGCAGTTTAAGCAGGGGGGAGGAAAAACTGTTTTTT
J gene: TRBJ1-2; D gene: TRBD1; clone size: -; V gene: TRBV5-5; CDR3 protein: CASSLKSQGVNPYGYTF; CDR3 DNA: TGTGCCAGCAGCTTAAAATCACAGGGGGTAAACCCCTATGGCTACACCTTC
J gene: TRBJ2-3; D gene: TRBD2; clone size: -; V gene: TRBV7-9; CDR3 protein: CAGSYGGSMVRTDTQYF; CDR3 DNA: TGTGCCGGCTCTTATGGCGGGAGTATGGTCCGCACAGATACGCAGTATTTT
J gene: TRBJ2-7; D gene: -; clone size: -; V gene: TRBV11-2; CDR3 protein: CASSLVQGGYEQYF; CDR3 DNA: TGTGCCAGCAGCTTAGTCCAGGGGGGTTACGAGCAGTACTTC
J gene: TRBJ1-3; D gene: -; clone size: -; V gene: TRBV10-1; CDR3 protein: CASPPRASGNTIYF; CDR3 DNA: TGCGCCAGCCCTCCGCGGGCCTCTGGAAACACCATATATTTT
J gene: TRBJ2-7; D gene: -; clone size: -; V gene: TRBV27; CDR3 protein: CASSPRPFGEQYF; CDR3 DNA: TGTGCCAGCAGCCCCAGGCCTTTTGGAGAGCAGTACTTC
J gene: TRBJ2-3; D gene: TRBD2; clone size: -; V gene: TRBV19; CDR3 protein: CASSILGVTGLADTQYF; CDR3 DNA: TGTGCCAGTAGTATTCTTGGCGTTACTGGACTAGCAGATACGCAGTATTTT
J gene: TRBJ1-3; D gene: -; clone size: -; V gene: TRBV6-5; CDR3 protein: CASKSGVGNTIYF; CDR3 DNA: TGTGCCAGCAAATCAGGGGTTGGAAACACCATATATTTT
J gene: TRBJ1-1; D gene: -; clone size: -; V gene: TRBV24-1; CDR3 protein: CATSDPGVAEAFF; CDR3 DNA: TGTGCCACCAGTGACCCTGGAGTGGCTGAAGCTTTCTTT
J gene: TRBJ1-2; D gene: -; clone size: -; V gene: TRBV4-3; CDR3 protein: CASSLAAWTDGYTF; CDR3 DNA: TGCGCCAGCAGCCTTGCCGCTTGGACAGATGGCTACACCTTC
J gene: TRBJ2-3; D gene: -; clone size: -; V gene: TRBV27; CDR3 protein: CASSSRWFSTDTQYF; CDR3 DNA: TGTGCCAGCAGCTCTAGGTGGTTTAGCACAGATACGCAGTATTTT
J gene: TRBJ1-2; D gene: TRBD1; clone size: -; V gene: TRBV5-4; CDR3 protein: CASSTRDRLRAGGYTF; CDR3 DNA: TGTGCCAGCAGCACCCGGGACAGGCTCCGCGCGGGTGGCTACACCTTC
J gene: TRBJ1-3; D gene: -; clone size: -; V gene: TRBV27; CDR3 protein: CASGGDSGNTIYF; CDR3 DNA: TGTGCCAGCGGAGGGGATTCAGGAAACACCATATATTTT
J gene: TRBJ2-3; D gene: TRBD2; clone size: -; V gene: TRBV4-2; CDR3 protein: CASSSRLAGEADTQYF; CDR3 DNA: TGTGCCAGCAGCTCCCGACTAGCGGGAGAGGCAGATACGCAGTATTTT
J gene: TRBJ2-7; D gene: -; clone size: -; V gene: TRBV7-6; CDR3 protein: CASSHRGSYEQYF; CDR3 DNA: TGTGCCAGCAGCCACCGGGGGTCCTACGAGCAGTACTTC
J gene: TRBJ1-1; D gene: -; clone size: few; V gene: TRBV10-3; CDR3 protein: CAISASNTEAFF; CDR3 DNA: TGTGCCATCAGTGCTAGTAATACAGAAGCTTTCTTT
J gene: TRBJ2-3; D gene: TRBD1; clone size: -; V gene: TRBV6-2/TRBV6-3; CDR3 protein: CASSYSGQTDTQYF; CDR3 DNA: TGTGCCAGCAGTTACTCGGGACAGACAGATACGCAGTATTTT